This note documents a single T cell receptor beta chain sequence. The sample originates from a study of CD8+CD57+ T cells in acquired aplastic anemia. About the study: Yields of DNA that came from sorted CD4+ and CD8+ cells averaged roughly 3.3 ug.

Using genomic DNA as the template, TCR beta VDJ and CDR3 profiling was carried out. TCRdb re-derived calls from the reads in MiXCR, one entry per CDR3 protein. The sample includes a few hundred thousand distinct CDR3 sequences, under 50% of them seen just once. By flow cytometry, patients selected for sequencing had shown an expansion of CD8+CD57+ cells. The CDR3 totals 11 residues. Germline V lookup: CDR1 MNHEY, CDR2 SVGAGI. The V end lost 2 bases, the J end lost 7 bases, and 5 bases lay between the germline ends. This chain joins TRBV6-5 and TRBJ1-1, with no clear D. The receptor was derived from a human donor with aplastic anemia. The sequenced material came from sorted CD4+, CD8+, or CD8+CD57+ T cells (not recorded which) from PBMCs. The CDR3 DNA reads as TGTGCCAGCAGTTACGCCTTTGAAGCTTTCTTT. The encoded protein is CASSYAFEAFF.